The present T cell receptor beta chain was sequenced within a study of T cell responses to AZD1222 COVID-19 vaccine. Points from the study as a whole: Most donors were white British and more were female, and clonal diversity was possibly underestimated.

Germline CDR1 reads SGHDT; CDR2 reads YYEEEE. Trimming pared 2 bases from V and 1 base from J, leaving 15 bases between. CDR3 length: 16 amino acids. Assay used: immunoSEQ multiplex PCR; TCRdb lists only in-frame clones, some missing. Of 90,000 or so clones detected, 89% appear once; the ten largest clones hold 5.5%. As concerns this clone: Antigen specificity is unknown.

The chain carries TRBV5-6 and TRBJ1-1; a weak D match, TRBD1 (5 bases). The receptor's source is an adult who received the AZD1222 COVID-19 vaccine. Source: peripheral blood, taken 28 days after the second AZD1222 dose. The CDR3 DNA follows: TGTGCCAGCAGCTTCGTAGTAAACAGGAGGAACACTGAAGCTTTCTTT. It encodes CASSFVVNRRNTEAFF.